The 26 T cell receptor beta chains given below trace back to one sample, sequenced in a study of shared clonotypes between healthy human individuals. Only in-frame clones appear in the TCRdb table, and some are missing; sequencing was by immunoSEQ multiplex PCR. Of about 2.3 million clones listed, over 90% are singletons. Sequenced input: naive CD4+ T cells from PBMCs. The subset is: CD45RA+ positively selected. These receptors were taken from a man between 18 and 35 years old in good health. Some clones in this sample may be carry-over from other donors' samples.

Only one count was recorded for this clone. The chain employs TRBV7-9 and TRBJ1-3; 8 nucleotides line up with TRBD1. This CDR3 contains 16 residues. Germline values: CDR1 SEHNR, CDR2 FQNEAQ (reference sequence). J was trimmed by 1 base and V by 7 bases; bases with no gene match: 9. The CDR3 region is CASTLLDRVSGNTIYF. The CDR3 nucleotides are TGTGCCAGCACCCTGCTGGACAGGGTTTCTGGAAACACCATATATTTT.

This chain links TRBV28 with TRBJ1-1; D might be TRBD1 (5 bases). V lost 7 bases to trimming and J lost 4 bases, with 22 bases between them. The germline V gene encodes CDR1 MDHEN and CDR2 SYDVKM. The CDR3 sequence is 16 residues long. In nucleotides, the CDR3 is TGTGCCAGCATTCCCCACGGGGCGGGCAGGGTCACTGAAGCTTTCTTT. Amino acid sequence: CASIPHGAGRVTEAFF.

The chain links TRBV2 to TRBJ1-4; TRBD1 matches at 9 bases. Looked up from germline, CDR1 is SNHLY and CDR2 is FYNNEI. Trimming cost V 6 bases and J 4 bases; bases outside gene matches: 6. The CDR3 is made up of 15 amino acids. CDR3 loop: CASSQDRGLNEKLFF. In DNA form, the CDR3 reads TGTGCCAGCAGCCAGGACAGGGGCCTTAATGAAAAACTGTTTTTT.

The chain links TRBV15 to TRBJ2-1; D not resolved. CDR3 length: 14 residues. The V end lost 0 bases, the J end lost 14 bases, and 17 bases lay between the germline ends. CDR1 and CDR2 (germline): LNHNV, YYDKDF (reference sequence). The DNA for the CDR3 is TGTGCCACCAGCAGAGATCTTGGCGATCCCCCGGAGTTCTTC. Protein sequence: CATSRDLGDPPEFF.

For this clone: Other nucleotide sequences in the sample specify the same CDR3. V is TRBV4-1 and J is TRBJ2-3; D unresolved. In germline, CDR1 is MGHRA, CDR2 YSYEKL. The CDR3 contains 15 residues. V was pared by 1 base and J by 1 base, with 9 bases between. The CDR3 spells CASSQVGSRTDTQYF. DNA of the CDR3: TGCGCCAGCAGCCAAGTAGGCAGCCGCACAGATACGCAGTATTTT.

The J gene is TRBJ1-5, the V gene TRBV28, with D perhaps TRBD1 (6 bases). Trimming cost V 8 bases and J 2 bases, with 16 bases left between them. From germline, CDR1 is MDHEN and CDR2 SYDVKM. This CDR3 has 15 residues. In DNA, the CDR3 is TGTGCCAGCTCGGGGGCAGCACCCGGCAATCAGCCCCAGCATTTT. This codes for CASSGAAPGNQPQHF. The full variable domain, completed using reference TRBV28 and TRBJ1-5, is DVKVTQSSRYLVKRTGEKVFLECVQDMDHENMFWYRQDPGLGLRLIYFSYDVKMKEKGDIPEGYSVSREKKERFSLILESASTNQTSMYLCASSGAAPGNQPQHFGDGTRLSIL.

This chain joins TRBV29-1 and TRBJ1-5; D uncertain. V shed 5 bases and J shed 6 bases, with 14 bases lying between them. CDR1 and CDR2 from the germline V gene are SQVTM and ANQGSEA. The CDR3 covers 13 residues. CDR3 sequence: CSVSERVGQPQHF. CDR3 in DNA: TGCAGCGTTAGCGAGAGGGTGGGTCAGCCCCAGCATTTT.

This clone is a singleton in its sample. This rearrangement joins TRBV28 to TRBJ1-5; D call uncertain. CDR3 length equals 16 residues. The V end was cut by 1 base, the J end by 0 bases, with 10 bases between. Germline V gives CDR1 MDHEN, CDR2 SYDVKM. CDR3 protein: CASSLYVGNSNQPQHF. Here the CDR3 DNA reads TGTGCCAGCAGTTTATATGTGGGGAATAGCAATCAGCCCCAGCATTTT.

The chain has TRBV28 and TRBJ1-5; possibly TRBD1 for D (6 bases). Trimming removed 5 bases at V and 6 bases at J, with 23 bases between. CDR1 and CDR2 from the germline V gene are MDHEN and SYDVKM. The CDR3 length is 17 residues. CDR3 in DNA: TGTGCCAGCAGTGGACTGGGGGCTCAGGGTCCGATTCAGCCCCAGCATTTT. Its protein is CASSGLGAQGPIQPQHF.

V is TRBV4-3 and J is TRBJ2-3, with TRBD2 matching over 9 bases. Germline-derived CDR1 and CDR2 are LGHNA and YSLEER. The CDR3 consists of 18 residues. The ends lost 0 bases at V and 5 bases at J; junction bases unmatched: 12. CDR3 nucleotides: TGCGCCAGCAGCCAAGATCGAGGCGGGAGGGCCTTGCAAGATACGCAGTATTTT. Residues: CASSQDRGGRALQDTQYF.

V and J are TRBV4-1 and TRBJ2-7; TRBD1 matches 10 bases. Trimming cost V 5 bases and J 2 bases; bases outside gene matches: 6. CDR1 is MGHRA and CDR2 is YSYEKL in the germline V gene. The CDR3 length is 15 residues. DNA for the CDR3: TGCGCCAGCAGCTTACGGACAGGGGGGGCCTACGAGCAGTACTTC. It codes for CASSLRTGGAYEQYF.

Of note for this clone: Other nucleotide sequences in the sample specify the same CDR3. The chain has TRBV5-1 and TRBJ2-5; 7 positions match TRBD2. V shed 4 bases, J shed 2 bases, and the junction held 2 bases outside the gene matches. This CDR3 is 13 amino acids long. Germline-derived CDR1 and CDR2 are SGHRS and YFSETQ. For the CDR3, the DNA is TGCGCCAGCAGCCAGGGACTACAAGAGACCCAGTACTTC. It is translated as CASSQGLQETQYF.

The chain combines TRBV7-9 with TRBJ2-1; 11 nucleotides line up with TRBD2. The CDR3 contains 18 residues. V dropped 7 bases and J dropped 6; count of bases not matched to a gene: 17. The germline V gene encodes CDR1 SEHNR and CDR2 FQNEAQ (reference sequence). The CDR3 nucleotides read TGTGCCAGCACCGACAGGGGGATAGGTCTAGCGGGAGGCAATGAGCAGTTCTTC. Its protein is CASTDRGIGLAGGNEQFF.

This clone appeared a single time. The chain combines TRBV30 with TRBJ1-2, with D tentatively TRBD1 (6 bases). The CDR3 totals 18 residues. Trimming stripped 0 bases from V and 4 bases from J, with 24 bases between. Germline values: CDR1 GTSNPN, CDR2 SVGIG (reference sequence). The CDR3 nucleotides read TGTGCCTGGAGTGTATTAGGAAACCGCACCGGACAGCTCTATGGCTACACCTTC. Translating it yields CAWSVLGNRTGQLYGYTF.

This clone occurred once. V is TRBV13 and J is TRBJ2-7; 9 positions agree with TRBD1. The V gene's germline CDR1 is PRHDT and CDR2 FYEKMQ (reference sequence). The length of the CDR3 is 18 residues. With V trimmed by 1 base and J by 4 bases, 14 bases remained unmatched. The CDR3 DNA is TGTGCCAGCAGCTTAGCCCGCTCGGGGACCGGGACAGGGTACGAGCAGTACTTC. Translating gives CASSLARSGTGTGYEQYF.

This clone is a singleton in its sample. The chain uses TRBV5-1 and TRBJ1-5, with D possibly being TRBD1 (5 bases). Germline CDR1 and CDR2: SGHRS and YFSETQ. CDR3 length equals 14 residues. The V gene lost 4 bases and the J gene lost 3 bases, with 11 bases spanning the gap. The CDR3 protein is CASSLGHPNQPQHF. For the CDR3, the DNA is TGCGCCAGCAGCCTCGGACACCCCAATCAGCCCCAGCATTTT.

The J gene is TRBJ2-7, the V gene TRBV10-3; 7 bases map to TRBD2. The CDR3 consists of 15 residues. Germline loops: CDR1 ENHRY, CDR2 SYGVKD. With 3 bases clipped from V and 1 base from J, the junction kept 6 bases outside the gene matches. The CDR3 sequence: CAISEFRGESYEQYF. Written as DNA, the CDR3 is TGTGCCATCAGTGAATTTCGGGGGGAATCCTACGAGCAGTACTTC.

This rearrangement joins TRBV7-9 to TRBJ2-7; 13 nucleotides align to TRBD2. The CDR3 length is 17 residues. V was clipped by 5 bases and J by 2 bases; unmatched bases: 9. Germline V gene lookup returns CDR1 SEHNR and CDR2 FQNEAQ (reference sequence). Written as DNA, the CDR3 is TGTGCCAGCAGCCCGGGACTAGCGGGAACAAAGACCTACGAGCAGTACTTC. Its protein product is CASSPGLAGTKTYEQYF.

CDR3 amino acids: CASKKRLAGPQETQYF. Written as DNA, the CDR3 is TGTGCCAGCAAAAAAAGACTAGCGGGGCCCCAAGAGACCCAGTACTTC. This chain links TRBV27 with TRBJ2-5, with 11 nucleotides matching TRBD2. The CDR3 has 16 amino acids. Germline V lookup: CDR1 MNHEY, CDR2 SMNVEV (reference sequence). The J segment lost 1 base and the V segment lost 7 bases, leaving 8 bases of the junction unmatched.

The CDR3 sequence is CASSPRGGFSGGPHEQYF. The CDR3 nucleotides read TGTGCCAGCAGCCCCCGAGGGGGTTTTTCGGGAGGGCCCCACGAGCAGTACTTC. The J gene is TRBJ2-7, the V gene TRBV7-2; 8 bases are a match to TRBD2. V shed 5 bases, J shed 5 bases, and the junction held 20 bases outside the gene matches. The CDR3 is 18 amino acids. Germline CDR1 reads SGHTA; CDR2 reads FQGNSA.

This chain links TRBV5-1 with TRBJ2-5, with 8 bases lining up with TRBD1. Trimming cost V 4 bases and J 5 bases; bases outside gene matches: 13. The germline V gene has CDR1 SGHRS and CDR2 YFSETQ. This CDR3 is 16 amino acids long. CDR3 nucleotide sequence: TGCGCCAGCAGCCCTGGCGGGACAGGACGAGCTGAGACCCAGTACTTC. Translating gives CASSPGGTGRAETQYF. Full variable domain (outside the CDR3, taken from reference TRBV5-1 and TRBJ2-5): KAGVTQTPRYLIKTRGQQVTLSCSPISGHRSVSWYQQTPGQGLQFLFEYFSETQRNKGNFPGRFSGRQFSNSRSEMNVSTLELGDSALYLCASSPGGTGRAETQYFGPGTRLLVL.

The chain uses TRBV7-3 and TRBJ2-5, with D perhaps matching TRBD2 (6 bases). Judging by the DNA end, TRBJ2-7 fits better; the J call may be wrong. This CDR3 is built from 15 residues. Germline CDR1 SGHTA, CDR2 FQGTGA. The CDR3 DNA reads TGTGCCAGCAGCCCGTGGGGGGTACTGAAGGCCGAGCAGTACTTC. Amino acid sequence: CASSPWGVLKAEQYF.

This chain connects TRBV4-2 to TRBJ2-2; TRBD1 agrees at 8 bases. The junction had 6 bases not matched to a gene; V was cut back by 2 bases and J by 7 bases. Per germline, CDR1 LGHNA and CDR2 YNFKEQ. The CDR3 has 15 amino acids. The CDR3 is CASSQLTGDGGELFF. CDR3 sequence (DNA): TGTGCCAGCAGCCAATTGACAGGGGACGGCGGGGAGCTGTTTTTT.

The chain has TRBV7-2 and TRBJ2-4; 11 bases fit TRBD2. With 1 base clipped from V and 0 bases from J, the junction kept 2 bases outside the gene matches. This CDR3 is built from 17 residues. Germline V gene lookup returns CDR1 SGHTA and CDR2 FQGNSA. The CDR3 sequence: CASSLGGLAVAKNIQYF. CDR3 nucleotides: TGTGCCAGCAGCTTAGGGGGACTAGCGGTAGCCAAAAACATTCAGTACTTC.

The rearrangement joins TRBV28 to TRBJ2-3, with D perhaps assigned TRBD1 or TRBD2 (5 bases each). The CDR3 is 14 amino acids. CDR1 is MDHEN, CDR2 SYDVKM, per germline. The V end was cut by 5 bases, the J end by 2 bases, with 11 bases between. The CDR3 loop is CASSPAGTTDTQYF. The CDR3 region has the DNA TGTGCCAGCAGTCCCGCCGGGACCACAGATACGCAGTATTTT.

The chain is built from TRBV7-2 and TRBJ2-3, with D tentatively TRBD2 (6 bases). The germline V gene has CDR1 SGHTA and CDR2 FQGNSA. V dropped 1 base and J dropped 2 bases, with 13 bases sitting between them. This CDR3 has 16 amino acids. The CDR3 protein is CASSLVGTSDTDTQYF. CDR3 coding DNA: TGTGCCAGCAGCTTAGTCGGGACTTCAGACACAGATACGCAGTATTTT.